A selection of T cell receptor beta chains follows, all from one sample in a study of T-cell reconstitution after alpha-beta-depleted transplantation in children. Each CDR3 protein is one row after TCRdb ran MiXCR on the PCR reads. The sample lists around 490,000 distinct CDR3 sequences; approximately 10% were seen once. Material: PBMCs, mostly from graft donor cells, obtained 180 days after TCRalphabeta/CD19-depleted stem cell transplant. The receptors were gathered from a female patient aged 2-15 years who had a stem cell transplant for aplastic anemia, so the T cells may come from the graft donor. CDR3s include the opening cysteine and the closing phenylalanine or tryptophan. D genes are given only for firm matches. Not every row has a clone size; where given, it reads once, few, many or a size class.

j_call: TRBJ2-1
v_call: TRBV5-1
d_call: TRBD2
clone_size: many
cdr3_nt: TGCGCCAGCAGCTTGGGGGGACTAGCCAATAATGAGCAGTTCTTC
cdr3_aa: CASSLGGLANNEQFF

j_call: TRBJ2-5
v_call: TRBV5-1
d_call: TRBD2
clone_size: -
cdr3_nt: TGCGCCAGCAGCTTGCAGTGGCTAGCGGGAGGGAGGACTCCGGAGACCCAGTACTTC
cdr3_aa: CASSLQWLAGGRTPETQYF

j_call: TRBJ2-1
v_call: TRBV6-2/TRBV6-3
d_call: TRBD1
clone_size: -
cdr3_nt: TGTGCCAGCAGTTACCCGGGACAGGGACCGCTTTGGGATGAGCAGTTCTTC
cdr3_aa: CASSYPGQGPLWDEQFF

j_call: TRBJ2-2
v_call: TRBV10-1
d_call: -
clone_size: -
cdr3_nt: TGCGCCAGCAGTGAGGGCAGGGTGGCCACCGGGGAGCTGTTTTTT
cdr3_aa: CASSEGRVATGELFF

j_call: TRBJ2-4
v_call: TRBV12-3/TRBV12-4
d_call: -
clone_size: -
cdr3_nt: TGTGCCAGCAGGGGGGACCGAAACATTCAGTACTTC
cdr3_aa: CASRGDRNIQYF

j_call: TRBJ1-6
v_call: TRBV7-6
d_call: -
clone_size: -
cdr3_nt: TGTGCCAGCAGCCCTAGGTCGGTGAATTCACCCCTCCACTTT
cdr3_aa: CASSPRSVNSPLHF

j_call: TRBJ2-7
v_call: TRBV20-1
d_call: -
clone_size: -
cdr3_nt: TGCAGTGCTAGAGATCCAGTTGAGCACAGGGTGGACGAGCAGTACTTC
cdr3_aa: CSARDPVEHRVDEQYF

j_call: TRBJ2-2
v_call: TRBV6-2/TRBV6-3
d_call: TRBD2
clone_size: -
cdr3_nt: TGTGCCAGCAGAAGTATAAGTTCCAAGTCCCAAAGAGGGACTAGCGGGATTGCCGGGGAGCTGTTTTTT
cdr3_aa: CASRSISSKSQRGTSGIAGELFF

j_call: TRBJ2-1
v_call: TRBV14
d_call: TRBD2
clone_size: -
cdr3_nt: TGTGCCAGCAGCCAGACTAGCGCCTACAATGAGCAGTTCTTC
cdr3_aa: CASSQTSAYNEQFF

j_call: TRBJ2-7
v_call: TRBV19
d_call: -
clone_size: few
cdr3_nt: TGTGCCAGTAGTATCAACGCAGGGTGGTCATACGAGCAGTACTTC
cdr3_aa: CASSINAGWSYEQYF

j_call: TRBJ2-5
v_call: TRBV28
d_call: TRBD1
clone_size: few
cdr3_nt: TGTGCCAGCAGTTTAAGGCAGGGGGTAGAGACCCAGTACTTC
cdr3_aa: CASSLRQGVETQYF

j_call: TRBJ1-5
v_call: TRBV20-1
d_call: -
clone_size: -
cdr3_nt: TGCAGTGCCAAGAGGACAGTGGAGCAGCCCCAGCATTTT
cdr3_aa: CSAKRTVEQPQHF

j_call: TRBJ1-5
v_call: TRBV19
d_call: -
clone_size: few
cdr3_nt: TGTGCCAGTAGTATAGGGGGGTTCGCCGGAAATCAGCCCCAGCATTTT
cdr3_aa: CASSIGGFAGNQPQHF

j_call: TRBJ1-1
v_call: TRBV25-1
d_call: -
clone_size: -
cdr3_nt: TGTGCCAGCAGGAGGGAAGTCATGAACACTGAAGCTTTCTTT
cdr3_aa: CASRREVMNTEAFF

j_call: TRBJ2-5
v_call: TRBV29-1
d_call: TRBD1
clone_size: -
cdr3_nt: TGCAGCACAGGACAGGGGGAGACCCAGTACTTC
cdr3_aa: CSTGQGETQYF

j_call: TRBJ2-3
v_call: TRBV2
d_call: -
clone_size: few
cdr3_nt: TGTGCCAGCAGTAACAGAAACACAGATACGCAGTATTTT
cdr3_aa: CASSNRNTDTQYF

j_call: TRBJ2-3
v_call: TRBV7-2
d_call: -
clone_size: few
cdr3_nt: TGTGCCAGCAGCGCCACCCTTGGGGCCGGCGGGGATACGCAGTATTTT
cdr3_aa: CASSATLGAGGDTQYF

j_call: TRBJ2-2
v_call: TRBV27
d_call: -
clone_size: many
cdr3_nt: TGTGCCAGCAGCCCTTTCGGAGGGGTCACCGGGGAGCTGTTTTTT
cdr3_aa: CASSPFGGVTGELFF

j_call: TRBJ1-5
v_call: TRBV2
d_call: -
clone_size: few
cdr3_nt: TGTGCCAGCAGAGGAGGTTATAGCAATCAGCCCCAGCATTTT
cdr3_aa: CASRGGYSNQPQHF

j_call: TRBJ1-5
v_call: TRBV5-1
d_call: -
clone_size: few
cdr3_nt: TGCGCCAGCAGCAAAGGGGGAGATAGCAATCAGCCCCAGCATTTT
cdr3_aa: CASSKGGDSNQPQHF

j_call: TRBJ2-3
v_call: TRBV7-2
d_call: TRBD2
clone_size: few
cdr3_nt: TGTGCCAGCAGCACCCGACTAGCGGGAGATACAGATACGCAGTATTTT
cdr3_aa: CASSTRLAGDTDTQYF

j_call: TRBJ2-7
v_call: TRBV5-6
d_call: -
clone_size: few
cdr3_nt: TGTGCCAGCAGCCGGACAGCCTACGAGCAGTACTTC
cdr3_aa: CASSRTAYEQYF

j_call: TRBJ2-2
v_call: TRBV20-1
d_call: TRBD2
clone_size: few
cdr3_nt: TGCAGTGCTCCCAGGGGGAGCGGGAGGATCGGCGGGGAGCTGTTTTTT
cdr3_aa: CSAPRGSGRIGGELFF

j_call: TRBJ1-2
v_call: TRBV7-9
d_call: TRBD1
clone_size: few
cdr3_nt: TGTGCCAGCAGCTTAGACGGGACAGGTGCTTTTGTTGGCTACACCTTC
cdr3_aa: CASSLDGTGAFVGYTF

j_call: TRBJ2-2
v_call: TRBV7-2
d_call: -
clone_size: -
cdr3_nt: TGTGCCAGCAGCTTGGCAGGGGCGAGGGCCGGGGAGCTGTTTTTT
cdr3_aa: CASSLAGARAGELFF

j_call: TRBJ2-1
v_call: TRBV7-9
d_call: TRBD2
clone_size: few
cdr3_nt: TGTGCCAGCAGCTATAGCACCGCGGGAGGGCCAAGGTATGAGCAGTTCTTC
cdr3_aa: CASSYSTAGGPRYEQFF

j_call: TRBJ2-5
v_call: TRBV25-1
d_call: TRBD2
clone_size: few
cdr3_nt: TGTGCCAGCAGGCCATTTGGCGGGAGACGTGGGGAGACCCAGTACTTC
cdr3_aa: CASRPFGGRRGETQYF

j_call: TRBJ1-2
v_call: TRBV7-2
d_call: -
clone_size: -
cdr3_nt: TGTGCCAGCAGCTTAGTGCTGGGGCGGGCGGGGGCCGGCTATGGCTACACCTTC
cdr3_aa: CASSLVLGRAGAGYGYTF

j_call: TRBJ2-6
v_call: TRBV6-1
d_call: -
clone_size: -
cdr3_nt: TGTGCCAGCACAAACCTGGGACCTTACTCTGGGGCCAACGTCCTGACTTTC
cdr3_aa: CASTNLGPYSGANVLTF

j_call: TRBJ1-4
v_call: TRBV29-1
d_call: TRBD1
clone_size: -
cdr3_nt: TGCAGCGTCACCGGGACAGGGGGCCAGCTAACTAATGAAAAACTGTTTTTT
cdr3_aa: CSVTGTGGQLTNEKLFF

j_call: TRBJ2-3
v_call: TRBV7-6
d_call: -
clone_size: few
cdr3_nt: TGTGCCAGCAGCTTAGTTGAATCGGGACTAGATACGCAGTATTTT
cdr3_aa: CASSLVESGLDTQYF

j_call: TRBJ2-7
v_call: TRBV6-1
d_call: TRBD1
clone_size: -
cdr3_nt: TGTGCCAGCAGCTCCGGGACAGGGGGAATCTACGAGCAGTACTTC
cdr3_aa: CASSSGTGGIYEQYF

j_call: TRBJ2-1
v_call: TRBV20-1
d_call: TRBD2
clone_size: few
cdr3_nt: TGCAGTGCTAGAGATAACCCGGGACTAGTCGTCGAGCAGTTCTTC
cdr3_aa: CSARDNPGLVVEQFF

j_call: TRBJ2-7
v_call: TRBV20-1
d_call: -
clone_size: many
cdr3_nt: TGCAGTGCCCCCGGGACTTACTCCTACGAGCAGTACTTC
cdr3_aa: CSAPGTYSYEQYF

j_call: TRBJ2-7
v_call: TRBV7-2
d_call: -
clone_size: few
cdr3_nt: TGTGCCAGCAGCTATTTCGACGGCTACGAGCAGTACTTC
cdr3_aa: CASSYFDGYEQYF

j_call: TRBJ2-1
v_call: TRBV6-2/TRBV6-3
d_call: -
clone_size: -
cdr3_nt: TGTGCCAGCAGTTACGTGGGGGCGGACAATGAGCAGTTCTTC
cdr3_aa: CASSYVGADNEQFF

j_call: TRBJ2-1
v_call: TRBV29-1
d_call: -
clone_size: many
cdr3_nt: TGCAGCGTTGAAGATCAGGGTAGCCTGAGCTCCTACAATGAGCAGTTCTTC
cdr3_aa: CSVEDQGSLSSYNEQFF

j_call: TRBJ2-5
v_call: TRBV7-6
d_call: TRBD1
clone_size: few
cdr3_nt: TGTGCCAGCAGCTTAGGGGGACAGGGGAATGGCGAGACCCAGTACTTC
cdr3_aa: CASSLGGQGNGETQYF

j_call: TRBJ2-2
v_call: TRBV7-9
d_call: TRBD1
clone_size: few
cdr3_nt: TGTGCCAGCAGCACCAAGACAGGGGGCATCTCCGGCGGGGAGCTGTTTTTT
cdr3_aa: CASSTKTGGISGGELFF

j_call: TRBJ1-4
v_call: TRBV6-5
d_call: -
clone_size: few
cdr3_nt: TGTGCCAGCAGTTCCCAGACGGGCCCAACTAATGAAAAACTGTTTTTT
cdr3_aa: CASSSQTGPTNEKLFF

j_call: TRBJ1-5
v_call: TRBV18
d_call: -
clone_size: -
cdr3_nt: TGTGCCAGCTCACCACAGGGCGGTCAGCCCCAGCATTTT
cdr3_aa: CASSPQGGQPQHF

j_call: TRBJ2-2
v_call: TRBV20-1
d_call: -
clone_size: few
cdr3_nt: TGCAGTGCCGCAGGACAGAGAGACACCGGGGAGCTGTTTTTT
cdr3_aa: CSAAGQRDTGELFF

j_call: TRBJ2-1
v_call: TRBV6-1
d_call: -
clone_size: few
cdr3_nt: TGTGCCAGCACCCAGGTTTACAATGAGCAGTTCTTC
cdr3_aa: CASTQVYNEQFF

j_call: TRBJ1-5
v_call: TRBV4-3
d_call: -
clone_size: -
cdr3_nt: TGCGCCAGCAGCCAAGAAGCTATAGGGAGTAATCTGCCCCAGCATTTT
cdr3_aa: CASSQEAIGSNLPQHF

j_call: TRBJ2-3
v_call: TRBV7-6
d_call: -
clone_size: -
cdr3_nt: TGTGCCAGCAGCCCGCTACAGGGTTTCAAAGATACGCAGTATTTT
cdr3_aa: CASSPLQGFKDTQYF

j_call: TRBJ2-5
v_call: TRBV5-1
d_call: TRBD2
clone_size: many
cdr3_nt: TGCGCCAGCACGCCACTAGCGGGGGGGCGAGAGACCCAGTACTTC
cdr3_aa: CASTPLAGGRETQYF

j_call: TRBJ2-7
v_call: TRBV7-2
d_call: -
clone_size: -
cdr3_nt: TGTGCCAGCAGCTCCCGAATCTCTAGCTCCTACGAGCAGTACTTC
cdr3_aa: CASSSRISSSYEQYF

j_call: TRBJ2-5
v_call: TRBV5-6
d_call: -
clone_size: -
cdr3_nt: TGTGCCAGCAGCTTCAGCTTGTCGGGGTTGGAGACCCAGTACTTC
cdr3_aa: CASSFSLSGLETQYF

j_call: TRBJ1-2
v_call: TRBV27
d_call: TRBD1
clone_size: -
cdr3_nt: TGTGCCAGCAGTCACGAGGGGGCCTATGGCTACACCTTC
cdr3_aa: CASSHEGAYGYTF

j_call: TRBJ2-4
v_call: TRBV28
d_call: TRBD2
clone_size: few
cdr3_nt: TGTGCCAGCAGCCTCAGCGGGAGAGGGAAAAACAGTCAGTACTTC
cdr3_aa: CASSLSGRGKNSQYF

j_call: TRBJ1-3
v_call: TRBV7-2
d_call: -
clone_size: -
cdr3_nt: TGTGCCAGCAGCTCCCCTCCCCGCTCTGGAAACACCATATATTTT
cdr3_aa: CASSSPPRSGNTIYF

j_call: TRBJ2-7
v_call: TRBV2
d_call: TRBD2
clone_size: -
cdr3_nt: TGTGCCAGCGGGTTACTAGCGGGAGTCGAGCAGTACTTC
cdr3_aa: CASGLLAGVEQYF

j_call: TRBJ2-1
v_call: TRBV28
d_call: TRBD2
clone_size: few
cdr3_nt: TGTGCCAGCAGTTTTGGATGGCCCCGGGGGGAGCCTTACAATGAGCAGTTCTTC
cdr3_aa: CASSFGWPRGEPYNEQFF

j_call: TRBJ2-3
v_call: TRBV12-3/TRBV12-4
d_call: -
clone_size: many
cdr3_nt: TGTGCCAGCAGTGTTCTTGACACCACGGCGCAGTATTTT
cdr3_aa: CASSVLDTTAQYF

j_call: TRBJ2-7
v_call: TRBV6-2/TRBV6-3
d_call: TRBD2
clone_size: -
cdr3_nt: TGTGCCAGCAGTGACACCGGGACTAGCGTCTCCTACGAGCAGTACTTC
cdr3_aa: CASSDTGTSVSYEQYF

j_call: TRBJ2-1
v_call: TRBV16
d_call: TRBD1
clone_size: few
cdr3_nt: TGTGCCAGCGGAGATTACAGGGGCACCTACAATGAGCAGTTCTTC
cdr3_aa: CASGDYRGTYNEQFF

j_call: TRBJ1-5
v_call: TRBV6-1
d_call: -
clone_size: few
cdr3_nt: TGTGCCAGCAGTGAGGGACACTTGAGCAATCAGCCCCAGCATTTT
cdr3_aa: CASSEGHLSNQPQHF

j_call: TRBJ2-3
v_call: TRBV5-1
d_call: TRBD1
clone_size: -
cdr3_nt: TGCGCCAGCAGCCGAAGAGGACAGGGGGTAGATACGCAGTATTTT
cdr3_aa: CASSRRGQGVDTQYF

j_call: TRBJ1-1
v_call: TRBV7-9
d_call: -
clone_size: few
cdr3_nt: TGTGCCAGCAGCTTAGAACACCCGAACACTGAAGCTTTCTTT
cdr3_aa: CASSLEHPNTEAFF